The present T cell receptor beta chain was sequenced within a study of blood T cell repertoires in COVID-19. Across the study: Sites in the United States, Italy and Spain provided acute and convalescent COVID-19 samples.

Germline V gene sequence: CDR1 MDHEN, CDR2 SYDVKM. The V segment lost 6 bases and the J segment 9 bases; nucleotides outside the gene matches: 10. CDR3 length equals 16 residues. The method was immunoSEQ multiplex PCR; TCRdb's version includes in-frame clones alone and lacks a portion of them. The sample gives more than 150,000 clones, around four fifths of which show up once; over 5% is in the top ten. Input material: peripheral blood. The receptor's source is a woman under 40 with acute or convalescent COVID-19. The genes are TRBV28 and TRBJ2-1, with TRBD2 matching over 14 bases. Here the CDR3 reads CASRPPGLAGEVEQFF. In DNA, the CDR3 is TGTGCCAGCAGACCACCGGGACTAGCGGGAGAGGTTGAGCAGTTCTTC.